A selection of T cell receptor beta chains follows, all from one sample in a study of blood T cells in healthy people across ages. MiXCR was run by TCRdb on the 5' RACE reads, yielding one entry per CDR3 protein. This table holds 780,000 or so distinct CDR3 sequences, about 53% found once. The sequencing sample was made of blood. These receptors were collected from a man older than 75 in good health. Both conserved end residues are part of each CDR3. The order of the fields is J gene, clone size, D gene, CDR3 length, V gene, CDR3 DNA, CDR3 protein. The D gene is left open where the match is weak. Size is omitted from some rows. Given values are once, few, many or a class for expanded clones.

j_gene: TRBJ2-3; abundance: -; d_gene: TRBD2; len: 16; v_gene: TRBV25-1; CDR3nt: TGTGCCAGCAGTAGCCCGGGGCGGGGGGCCACAGATACGCAGTATTTT; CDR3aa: CASSSPGRGATDTQYF
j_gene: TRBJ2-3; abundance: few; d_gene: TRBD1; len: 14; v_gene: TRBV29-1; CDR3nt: TGCAGCGTTGTTGGGACAGGGTCCACAGATACGCAGTATTTT; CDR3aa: CSVVGTGSTDTQYF
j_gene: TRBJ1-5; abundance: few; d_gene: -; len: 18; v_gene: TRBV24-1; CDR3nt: TGTGCCACCAGTGATTTTCGCGAGGAAGGAGTGGTCAATCAGCCCCAGCATTTT; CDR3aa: CATSDFREEGVVNQPQHF
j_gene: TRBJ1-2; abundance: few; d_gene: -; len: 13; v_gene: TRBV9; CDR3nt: TGTGCCAGCAGCCTCCGGGACAACTATGGCTACACCTTC; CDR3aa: CASSLRDNYGYTF
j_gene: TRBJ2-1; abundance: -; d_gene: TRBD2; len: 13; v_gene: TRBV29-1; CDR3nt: TGCAGCGCCCGGGGACTATACTACAATGAGCAGTTCTTC; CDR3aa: CSARGLYYNEQFF
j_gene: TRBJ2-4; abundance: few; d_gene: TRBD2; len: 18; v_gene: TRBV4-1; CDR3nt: TGCGCCAGCAGCCCTGGACTAGCGGGAGGCTCACACAAAAACATTCAGTACTTC; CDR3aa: CASSPGLAGGSHKNIQYF
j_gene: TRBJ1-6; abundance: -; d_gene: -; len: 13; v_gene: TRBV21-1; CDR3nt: TGTGCCAGCTTAAGTGGGGTTAATTCACCCCCCCACTTT; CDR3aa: CASLSGVNSPPHF
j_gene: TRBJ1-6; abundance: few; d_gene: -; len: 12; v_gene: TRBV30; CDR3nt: TGTGCCTGGAGGGGGGATGGTTCACCCCTCCACTTT; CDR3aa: CAWRGDGSPLHF
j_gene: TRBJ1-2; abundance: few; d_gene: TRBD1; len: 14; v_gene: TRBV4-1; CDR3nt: TGCGCCAGCAGCCAACCGGGACAGGCCTATGGCTACACCTTC; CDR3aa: CASSQPGQAYGYTF
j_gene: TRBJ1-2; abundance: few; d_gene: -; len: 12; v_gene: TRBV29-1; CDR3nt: TGCAGCGTTGGTAGGGGATGGGATGGCTACACCTTC; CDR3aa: CSVGRGWDGYTF
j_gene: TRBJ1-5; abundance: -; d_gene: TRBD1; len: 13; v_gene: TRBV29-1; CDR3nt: TGCAGCTCCGCCAGGGGGCCAGGTCAGCCCCAGCATTTT; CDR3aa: CSSARGPGQPQHF
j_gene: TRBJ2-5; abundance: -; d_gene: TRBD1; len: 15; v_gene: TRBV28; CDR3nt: TGTGCCAGCAGGACCAGGGACAGGGGTCGAGAGACCCAGTACTTC; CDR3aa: CASRTRDRGRETQYF
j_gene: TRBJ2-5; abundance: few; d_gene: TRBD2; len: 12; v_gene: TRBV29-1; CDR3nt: TGCAGCGTTCCTAGCGGCCGAGAGACCCAGTACTTC; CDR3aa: CSVPSGRETQYF
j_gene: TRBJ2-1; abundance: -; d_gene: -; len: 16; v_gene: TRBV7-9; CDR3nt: TGTGCCAGCAGCCTAGCCGACATCTTCTCCTACAATGAGCAGTTCTTC; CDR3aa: CASSLADIFSYNEQFF